The clone carrying this T cell receptor beta chain was recorded a few times. Its specificity is not known. A 5'RACE template-switching step, the method used to make TCR cDNA, added a universal primer site and UMIs. Using its own MiXCR run on the 5' RACE reads, TCRdb lists one record per CDR3 protein. The sample shows more than 350,000 distinct CDR3 sequences, around 10% of them seen only once. The source of the sample is a study of T cells after yellow fever vaccination. Germline-derived CDR1 and CDR2 are SQVTM and ANQGSEA. This CDR3 is built from 14 residues. V lost 6 bases and J 1 base, leaving 15 bases between the germline ends. Findings and caveats of the study: Sorted repertoires could include abundant contaminating clonotypes from bulk cells.

The material was PBMCs, obtained on the day of the first yellow fever vaccination. The chain uses TRBV29-1 and TRBJ2-5; D possibly corresponds to TRBD2 (6 bases). This clonotype was sampled from a man younger than 35 who received the YFV17D yellow fever vaccine. The CDR3 sequence is CSVGLVGGQETQYF. The DNA of the CDR3 is TGCAGCGTAGGCTTGGTGGGAGGCCAAGAGACCCAGTACTTC.